This T cell receptor beta chain is drawn from a study of T cell responses to AZD1222 COVID-19 vaccine. Whole-study results and caveats: Donors, mostly white British, included more females; clonal diversity was possibly underestimated. Seropositive AZD1222 recipients at baseline numbered only five or six.

This CDR3 comprises 13 residues. Between the trimmed V and J ends, which lost 7 bases and 1 base, there was a span of 10 bases. From germline, CDR1 is SGHTA and CDR2 FQGTGA. Sequencing used immunoSEQ multiplex PCR; TCRdb keeps in-frame clones, though not all of them. Of some 170,000 clones in the sample, under 95% were seen once. This clone was detected once. Its specificity is not known. The TCR sequence derives from an adult in good health. The sample was peripheral blood, taken on day 0 of MenACWY control vaccination. The chain couples TRBV7-3 to TRBJ1-1, with TRBD1 as a possible D gene (5 bases). The CDR3 DNA sequence: TGTGCCAGCACCCAGGACACGAACACTGAAGCTTTCTTT. It specifies CASTQDTNTEAFF. Variable domain in full (rest from reference TRBV7-3 and TRBJ1-1): GAGVSQTPSNKVTEKGKYVELRCDPISGHTALYWYRQSLGQGPEFLIYFQGTGAADDSGLPNDRFFAVRPEGSVSTLKIQRTERGDSAVYLCASTQDTNTEAFFGQGTRLTVV.